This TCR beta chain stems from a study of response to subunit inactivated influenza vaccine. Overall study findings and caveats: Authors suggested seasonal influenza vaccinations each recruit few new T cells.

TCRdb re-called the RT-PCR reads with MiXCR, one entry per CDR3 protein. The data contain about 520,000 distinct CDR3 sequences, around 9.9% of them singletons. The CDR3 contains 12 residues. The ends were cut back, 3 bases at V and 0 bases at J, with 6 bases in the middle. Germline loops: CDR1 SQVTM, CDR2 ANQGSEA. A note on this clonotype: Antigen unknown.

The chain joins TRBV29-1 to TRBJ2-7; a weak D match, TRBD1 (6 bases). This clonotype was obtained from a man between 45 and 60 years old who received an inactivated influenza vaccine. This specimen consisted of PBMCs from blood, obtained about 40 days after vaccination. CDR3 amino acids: CSVEDSSYEQYF. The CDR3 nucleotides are TGCAGCGTTGAGGACAGCTCCTACGAGCAGTACTTC.